One and the same sample provided the 2 T cell receptor beta chains below, sequenced in a study of blood T cells in healthy people across ages (dated by TCRdb to the mid-2010s). The library was prepared using 5' RACE. The sample was run on an Illumina HiSeq 2500. A second PCR of about 6 to 11 cycles was performed with a sample-barcoded 5' primer and a J-beta primer mix. TCRdb itself trimmed the public reads at Q25 with fastp, ran MiXCR and retained productive beta chains. Entries that share a CDR3 protein sequence are merged under the most common genes and DNA. This sample has some 760,000 distinct CDR3 sequences in its table, and about 25% of those were observed once. 9.4% of the sample belongs to the ten largest clones. The sample was also reused in another study, on T cells of mothers and their children.

The sample was blood. The receptors shown here come from a boy younger than 18 in good health.

The table lists this clonotype with many counts. The chain employs TRBV29-1 and TRBJ1-1; TRBD1 might be the D (5 bases). The V gene's germline CDR1 is SQVTM and CDR2 ANQGSEA. The length of the CDR3 is 11 residues. V dropped 0 bases and J dropped 8 bases, with 7 bases sitting between them. CDR3 DNA sequence: TGCAGCGTTGAAGATCGACAGGAAGCTTTCTTT. It encodes CSVEDRQEAFF.

This clonotype was seen more than once but under ten times. This chain joins TRBV29-1 and TRBJ2-5, with D tentatively TRBD1 (5 bases). The J call may be in error: the DNA end matches TRBJ2-1 better. Germline assignment: CDR1 SQVTM and CDR2 ANQGSEA. CDR3 length: 11 amino acids. For the CDR3, the DNA is TGCAGCGTTGGACAGACTAATGAGCAGTTCTTC. Amino acid sequence: CSVGQTNEQFF.